This record looks at one T cell receptor beta chain sequence and its context. Its antigen remains unknown. This may be a read error: a much more frequent sequence differs by one nucleotide. This sample is drawn from a study of T cells in Graves' hyperthyroidism and ophthalmopathy. Study results and caveats: Most thyroid clonotypes that were expanded above 0.001 also turned up in blood. In simple terms, a model built on 13 V-J features told ophthalmopathy apart from stable hyperthyroidism.

CDR3 size: 11 residues. Trimming took off 9 bases at V and 11 bases at J, with 13 bases between the two ends. CDR1 KGHDR and CDR2 SFDVKD come from the germline V gene. TCR beta CDR3 region amplification was performed from RNA transcripts. The HTBI primer set drove a first-round RT-PCR of the TCR CDR3. TCRdb re-derived calls from the multiplex PCR reads in MiXCR, one entry per CDR3 protein. The sample lists under 350,000 distinct CDR3 sequences, roughly 13% occurring once. J is TRBJ1-5 and V is TRBV24-1; no clear D gene. The material sequenced was blood. The origin of this receptor is a woman aged 40 to 55 with Graves' hyperthyroidism. As DNA, the CDR3 is TGTGCCACCTCCCGGGAGAAAGCCCAGCATTTT. Encoded protein: CATSREKAQHF.